These 4 T cell receptor beta chains were sequenced from one sample in a study of T cell responses to AZD1222 COVID-19 vaccine. The method was immunoSEQ multiplex PCR; TCRdb's version includes in-frame clones alone and lacks a portion of them. This sample has tens of thousands of clones, with approximately 80% found just once. Sequencing was performed on peripheral blood, taken on day 0 of AZD1222 vaccination. The receptors derive from an adult in good health.

The rearrangement uses TRBV7-2 and TRBJ2-2; no clear D gene. Between the trimmed V and J ends, which lost 2 bases and 3 bases, there was a span of 4 bases. Looked up from germline, CDR1 is SGHTA and CDR2 is FQGNSA. The CDR3 length is 13 residues. The DNA of the CDR3 is TGTGCCAGCAGCTTATACGACACCGGGGAGCTGTTTTTT. Amino acid sequence: CASSLYDTGELFF.

The rearrangement links TRBV18 to TRBJ2-1; 10 bases fit TRBD2. Unmatched junction bases numbered 6, after V lost 3 bases and J lost 10 bases. In germline, CDR1 is KGHSH, CDR2 LQKENI. There are 14 residues in the CDR3. Here the CDR3 reads CASSPPSGRHEQFF. The CDR3 bases are TGTGCCAGCTCACCCCCTAGCGGGAGACACGAGCAGTTCTTC.

V usage is TRBV5-1 and J usage is TRBJ2-5, with a tentative D call TRBD1 (5 bases). The V and J ends lost 4 bases and 3 bases respectively, with 13 bases between them. The length of the CDR3 is 14 residues. CDR1 and CDR2 (germline): SGHRS, YFSETQ. For the CDR3, the DNA is TGCGCCAGCAGCAACCAGGGCGTCGAAGAGACCCAGTACTTC. Translated: CASSNQGVEETQYF.

The chain carries TRBV6-5 and TRBJ1-1; the match to TRBD1 covers 9 bases. With 5 bases clipped from V and 1 base from J, the junction kept 5 bases outside the gene matches. CDR1 MNHEY and CDR2 SVGAGI come from the germline V gene. This CDR3 comprises 15 residues. The CDR3 coding sequence is TGTGCCAGCAGTCCGGGACAGGGTTCGAACACTGAAGCTTTCTTT. Encoded protein: CASSPGQGSNTEAFF.